The rows below give T cell receptor beta chains drawn from one sample of a study of T cell repertoires in cytomegalovirus infection. TCRdb re-called the reads through MiXCR, storing one row per CDR3 protein. This sample yields about half a million distinct CDR3 sequences, of which about 33% are seen a single time; roughly 17% belongs to the top ten. For these receptors, no antigen is known. Material: cultured PBMCs, obtained from culture after CMV antigen stimulation. The source of these receptors is a human donor in good health (CMV status not recorded). Some clones in this sample may be carry-over from other donors' samples. CDR3s include the opening cysteine and the closing phenylalanine or tryptophan. The D gene is left open where the match is weak. Expanded clones get a size class; other rows say once, few or many, or leave the size out.

TRBJ1-1	TRBV7-2	.	.	TGTGCCAGCAGCTTATTAACTGGGGCCGAAGCTTTCTTT	CASSLLTGAEAFF
TRBJ2-3	TRBV7-2	many	TRBD2	TGTGCCAGCAGCTTCGCGGGAGCGAGGAATACGCAGTATTTT	CASSFAGARNTQYF
TRBJ1-4	TRBV7-9	.	.	TGTGCCAGCAGCTTATCAGGACAGCTGGAAGAAAAACTGTTTTTT	CASSLSGQLEEKLFF
TRBJ2-3	TRBV7-8	few	TRBD1	TGTGCCAGCAGCGTGTTACAGGGGGCTACGCAGTATTTT	CASSVLQGATQYF
TRBJ2-5	TRBV7-9	.	TRBD2	TGTGCCAGCAGCTCGACCTTGCAGGGACTAGCGGGAAGAGAGACCCAGTACTTC	CASSSTLQGLAGRETQYF
TRBJ1-1	TRBV4-1	.	.	TGCGCCAGCAGCCAACCGGGGGCGAGGACTGAAGCTTTCTTT	CASSQPGARTEAFF
TRBJ2-2	TRBV10-3	.	.	TGTGCCATCAGTCAGACAGAGAACACCGGGGAGCTGTTTTTT	CAISQTENTGELFF
TRBJ2-7	TRBV7-2	few	TRBD2	TGTGCCAGCAGCCGGACTAGCGGGAGGGTCGAGCAGTACTTC	CASSRTSGRVEQYF
TRBJ2-2	TRBV7-9	few	.	TGTGCCAGCAGCTTAGGAGGGGTTGCCGGGGAGCTGTTTTTT	CASSLGGVAGELFF
TRBJ2-1	TRBV23-1	.	TRBD2	TGCGCCAGCAGTCAATCAGCTAGCGGGAATCGGTACAATGAGCAGTTCTTC	CASSQSASGNRYNEQFF
TRBJ1-1	TRBV7-9	.	.	TGTGCCAGCAGCCGCGGACGGCCGAACACTGAAGCTTTCTTT	CASSRGRPNTEAFF
TRBJ1-3	TRBV10-3	.	.	TGTGCCATCAGGGGGACGAGTGGTGGAAACACCATATATTTT	CAIRGTSGGNTIYF
TRBJ2-7	TRBV6-2/TRBV6-3	few	TRBD2	TGTGCCAGCAGTTATAGTTTTGACACCTACTGGACTAGCGGGAGACCTCAGTCCTACGAGCAGTACTTC	CASSYSFDTYWTSGRPQSYEQYF
TRBJ1-5	TRBV25-1	.	.	TGTGCCAGCAGTGAGGGGGCAGGAGCGGCCCAGCATTTT	CASSEGAGAAQHF
TRBJ2-1	TRBV11-2	.	TRBD2	TGTGCCAGCAGCTCCCCGGGGGGAGAGAACAATGAGCAGTTCTTC	CASSSPGGENNEQFF
TRBJ2-2	TRBV6-2/TRBV6-3	.	.	TGTGCCAGCAGTTACGGGGACACCGGGGAGCTGTTTTTT	CASSYGDTGELFF
TRBJ1-2	TRBV7-3	.	.	TGTGCCAGCAGCTCTTCAGCAGGGAGAGCTAACTATGGCTACACCTTC	CASSSSAGRANYGYTF
TRBJ1-1	TRBV6-1	few	.	TGTGCCAGCAAGAAGGGGAACACTGAAGCTTTCTTT	CASKKGNTEAFF
TRBJ1-1	TRBV6-2/TRBV6-3	.	TRBD1	TGTGCCAGCAGTTACGGGACAGGGGTGAACACTGAAGCTTTCTTT	CASSYGTGVNTEAFF
TRBJ2-7	TRBV19	few	TRBD2	TGTGCCAGTAGTATTCCGCGGGAGGGCCAGGACGAGCAGTACTTC	CASSIPREGQDEQYF
TRBJ2-1	TRBV14	.	TRBD2	TGTGCCAGCAGCCCCAGCGGGGGCCACAATGAGCAGTTCTTC	CASSPSGGHNEQFF
TRBJ1-1	TRBV10-3	.	.	TGTGCCATCACCCGACAGGTCGACACTGAAGCTTTCTTT	CAITRQVDTEAFF
TRBJ2-1	TRBV12-5	.	TRBD2	TGTGCTAGTGGTTTGGCAAGCGGGGGGGCCTACAATGAGCAGTTCTTC	CASGLASGGAYNEQFF
TRBJ1-1	TRBV5-5	.	.	TGTGCCTGCCCAAAAGGGGGGGGGCGCAGGAACACTGAAGCTTTCTTT	CACPKGGGRRNTEAFF
TRBJ2-3	TRBV6-5	few	TRBD1	TGTGCCAGCAGTTACTTTGGGACAGGGTTAGATACGCAGTATTTT	CASSYFGTGLDTQYF
TRBJ1-2	TRBV6-1	many	.	TGTGCCAGCAGTTTCGACCTTAACTATGGCTACACCTTC	CASSFDLNYGYTF
TRBJ1-2	TRBV14	.	.	TGTGCCAGCAGCCAAGAAAGGGGACCCTATGGCTACACCTTC	CASSQERGPYGYTF
TRBJ2-1	TRBV7-2	.	TRBD1	TGTGCCAGCAGCCCAGACAGGGACCCCCGCAATGAGCAGTTCTTC	CASSPDRDPRNEQFF
TRBJ2-6	TRBV28	.	.	TGTGCCAGCAGTTACTACGAGGGCTCTGGGGCCAACGTCCTGACTTTC	CASSYYEGSGANVLTF
TRBJ2-3	TRBV29-1	.	.	TGCAGCGTTGAAGACAGAAGGGCGAAACGGGCAGATACGCAGTATTTT	CSVEDRRAKRADTQYF
TRBJ2-2	TRBV28	.	.	TGTGCCAGCAGTTCCTTTTCAACGAACACCGGGGAGCTGTTTTTT	CASSSFSTNTGELFF
TRBJ1-5	TRBV4-3	few	TRBD1	TGCGCCAGCAGCCAAGCTAAGGGGGCGCCAATTCAGCCCCAGCATTTT	CASSQAKGAPIQPQHF
TRBJ2-3	TRBV6-5	.	TRBD2	TGTGCCAGCAGTTACTCAACAGCGGGAGAGGCGGCAGATACGCAGTATTTT	CASSYSTAGEAADTQYF
TRBJ2-1	TRBV28	.	.	TGTGCCAGCAGTTTAAGACAGTCGGGATACAATGAGCAGTTCTTC	CASSLRQSGYNEQFF
TRBJ2-5	TRBV4-1	.	TRBD1	TGCGCCAGCAGCGAAAAGGGACAGGGGGCATTTGAGACCCAGTACTTC	CASSEKGQGAFETQYF
TRBJ2-7	TRBV4-2	.	TRBD2	TGTGCCAGCAGCCGTAGCGGGAGTAGCGACGAGCAGTACTTC	CASSRSGSSDEQYF
TRBJ2-3	TRBV7-2	few	.	TGTGCCAGCAGCTTAGAGAGCGTAGATACGCAGTATTTT	CASSLESVDTQYF
TRBJ2-5	TRBV24-1	.	TRBD1	TGTGCCACCAGCCACAGACAGGGGACCAACCAAGAGACCCAGTACTTC	CATSHRQGTNQETQYF
TRBJ2-2	TRBV7-6	many	.	TGTGCCAGCGGAGGGGCGACCGGGGAGCTGTTTTTT	CASGGATGELFF
TRBJ2-7	TRBV7-2	.	.	TGTGCCAGCAGCTTAGTCCCCCAGGGGACTTACGAGCAGTACTTC	CASSLVPQGTYEQYF
TRBJ2-2	TRBV7-2	.	.	TGTGCCAGCAGCTTAGAAAGCGCGAGGGAGCTGTTTTTT	CASSLESARELFF
TRBJ2-1	TRBV12-3/TRBV12-4	.	TRBD2	TGTGCCAGCAGTCCGGGGACTAGCGGGGCGGCCTACAATGAGCAGTTCTTC	CASSPGTSGAAYNEQFF
TRBJ2-1	TRBV28	few	.	TGTGCCAGCAGTTTAAGCAACAGTGAGCAGTTCTTC	CASSLSNSEQFF
TRBJ2-1	TRBV7-9	few	.	TGTGCCAGCAGCTTAGGTGCGGGGATCCCCCCCCATGAGCAGTTCTTC	CASSLGAGIPPHEQFF
TRBJ2-5	TRBV6-2/TRBV6-3	.	.	TGTGCCAGCAGGCGGACCGCAGGGGTTGGGGAGACCCAGTACTTC	CASRRTAGVGETQYF
TRBJ1-6	TRBV14	.	.	TGTGCCAGCAGCCAAGATTTGGATTCACCCCTCCACTTT	CASSQDLDSPLHF
TRBJ2-2	TRBV4-1	.	.	TGCGCCAGCAGCCAAGAACTGGTGACGCCGAACACCGGGGAGCTGTTTTTT	CASSQELVTPNTGELFF
TRBJ2-2	TRBV7-2	.	TRBD2	TGTGCCACCAGGGCGGGAGGGCCTCACGGGGAGCTGTTTTTT	CATRAGGPHGELFF
TRBJ1-5	TRBV12-3/TRBV12-4	few	.	TGTGCCAGCCAAAGGCGTCTTAACAATCAGCCCCAGCATTTT	CASQRRLNNQPQHF
TRBJ1-1	TRBV4-1	few	.	TGCGCCAGCAGCCAGAGGACGGCCAACACTGAAGCTTTCTTT	CASSQRTANTEAFF
TRBJ2-1	TRBV7-6	few	.	TGTGCTAGCAGCTTAGCCCCGGATGGGGTATATGAGCAGTTCTTC	CASSLAPDGVYEQFF
TRBJ2-7	TRBV18	.	TRBD1	TGTGCCAGCTCCCCGGTTCCGGGACAGAGCTCCTACGAGCAGTACTTC	CASSPVPGQSSYEQYF
TRBJ2-5	TRBV24-1	.	TRBD2	TGTGCCACCAGTGATTCTGGACTAGCGGGATTTGAGACCCAGTACTTC	CATSDSGLAGFETQYF